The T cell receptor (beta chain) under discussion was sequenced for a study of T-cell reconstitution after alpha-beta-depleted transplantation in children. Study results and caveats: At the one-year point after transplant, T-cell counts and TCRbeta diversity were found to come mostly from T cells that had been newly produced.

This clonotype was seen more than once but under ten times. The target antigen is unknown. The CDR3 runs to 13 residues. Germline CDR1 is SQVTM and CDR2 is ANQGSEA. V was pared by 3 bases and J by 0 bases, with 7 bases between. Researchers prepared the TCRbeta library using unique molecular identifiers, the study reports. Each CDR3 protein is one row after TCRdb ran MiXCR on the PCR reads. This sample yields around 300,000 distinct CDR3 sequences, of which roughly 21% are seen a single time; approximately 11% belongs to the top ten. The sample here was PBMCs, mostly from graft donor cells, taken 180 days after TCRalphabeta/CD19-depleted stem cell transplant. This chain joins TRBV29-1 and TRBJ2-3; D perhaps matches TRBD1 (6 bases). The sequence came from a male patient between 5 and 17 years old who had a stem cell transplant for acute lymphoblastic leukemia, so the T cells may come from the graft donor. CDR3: CSVEGHSTDTQYF. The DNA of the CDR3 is TGCAGCGTTGAGGGACATAGCACAGATACGCAGTATTTT.